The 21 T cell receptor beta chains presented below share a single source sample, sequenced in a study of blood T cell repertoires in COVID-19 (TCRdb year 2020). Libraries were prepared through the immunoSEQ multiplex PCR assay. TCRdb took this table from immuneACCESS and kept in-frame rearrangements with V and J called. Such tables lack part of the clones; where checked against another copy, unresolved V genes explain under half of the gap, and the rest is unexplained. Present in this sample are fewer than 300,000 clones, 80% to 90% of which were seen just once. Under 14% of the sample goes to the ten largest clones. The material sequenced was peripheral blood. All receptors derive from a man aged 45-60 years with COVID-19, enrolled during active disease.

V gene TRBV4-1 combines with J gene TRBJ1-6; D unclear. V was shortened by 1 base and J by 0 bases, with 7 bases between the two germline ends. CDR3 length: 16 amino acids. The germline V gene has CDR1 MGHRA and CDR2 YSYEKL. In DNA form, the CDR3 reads TGCGCCAGCAGCCAAGGGCGGAGCTCCTATAATTCACCCCTCCACTTT. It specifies CASSQGRSSYNSPLHF.

Written as DNA, the CDR3 is TGTGCCAGCAGCTTCCAGGACAGGGGGGCTTTCTTT. It codes for CASSFQDRGAFF. The chain links TRBV7-9 to TRBJ1-1, with 10 bases identical to TRBD1. With 3 bases clipped from V and 11 bases from J, the junction kept 3 bases outside the gene matches. CDR1 and CDR2 (germline): SEHNR, FQNEAQ (reference sequence). The CDR3 length is 12 residues.

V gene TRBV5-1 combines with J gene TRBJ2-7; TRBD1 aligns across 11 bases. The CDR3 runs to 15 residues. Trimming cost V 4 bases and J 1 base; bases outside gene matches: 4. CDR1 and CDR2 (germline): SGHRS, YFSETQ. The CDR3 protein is CASSAGTGGSYEQYF. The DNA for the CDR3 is TGCGCCAGCAGCGCCGGGACAGGGGGATCCTACGAGCAGTACTTC. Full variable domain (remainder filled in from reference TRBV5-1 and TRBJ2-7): KAGVTQTPRYLIKTRGQQVTLSCSPISGHRSVSWYQQTPGQGLQFLFEYFSETQRNKGNFPGRFSGRQFSNSRSEMNVSTLELGDSALYLCASSAGTGGSYEQYFGPGTRLTVT.

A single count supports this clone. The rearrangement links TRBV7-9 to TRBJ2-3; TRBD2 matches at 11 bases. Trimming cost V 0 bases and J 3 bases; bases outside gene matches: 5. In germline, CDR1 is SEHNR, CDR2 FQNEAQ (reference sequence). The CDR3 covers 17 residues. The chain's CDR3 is CASSLARGTSGTDTQYF. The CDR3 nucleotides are TGTGCCAGCAGCTTAGCGCGGGGGACTAGCGGTACAGATACGCAGTATTTT.

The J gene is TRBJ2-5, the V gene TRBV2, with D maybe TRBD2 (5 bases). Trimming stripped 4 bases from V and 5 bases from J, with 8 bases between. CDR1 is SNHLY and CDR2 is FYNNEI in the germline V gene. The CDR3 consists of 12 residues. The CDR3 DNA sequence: TGTGCCAGCAGTGGCCCGGGGGAGACCCAGTACTTC. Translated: CASSGPGETQYF.

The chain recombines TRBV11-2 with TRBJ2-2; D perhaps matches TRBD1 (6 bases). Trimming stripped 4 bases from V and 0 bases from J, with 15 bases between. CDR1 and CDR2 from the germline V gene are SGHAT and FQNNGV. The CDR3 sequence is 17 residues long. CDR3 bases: TGTGCCAGCAGCTCGCTATCGGGACAACCGAACACCGGGGAGCTGTTTTTT. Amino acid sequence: CASSSLSGQPNTGELFF.

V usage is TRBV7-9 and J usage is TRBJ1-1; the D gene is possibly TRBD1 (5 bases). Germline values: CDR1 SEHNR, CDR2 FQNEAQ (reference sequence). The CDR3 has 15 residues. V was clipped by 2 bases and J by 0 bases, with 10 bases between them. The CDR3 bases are TGTGCCAGCAGCTTAATTCAGGGCTTGAACACTGAAGCTTTCTTT. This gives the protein CASSLIQGLNTEAFF.

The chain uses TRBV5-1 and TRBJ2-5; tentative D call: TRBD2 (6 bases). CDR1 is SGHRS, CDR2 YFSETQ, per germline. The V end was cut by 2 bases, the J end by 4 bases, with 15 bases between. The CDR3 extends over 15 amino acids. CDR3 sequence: CASSFLANPGETQYF. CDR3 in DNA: TGCGCCAGCAGCTTCCTAGCGAACCCGGGAGAGACCCAGTACTTC.

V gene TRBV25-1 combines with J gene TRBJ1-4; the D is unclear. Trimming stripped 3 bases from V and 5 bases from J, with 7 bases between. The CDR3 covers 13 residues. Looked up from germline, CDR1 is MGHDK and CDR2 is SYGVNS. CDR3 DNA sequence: TGTGCCAGCAGTGATCGTGGCAATGAAAAACTGTTTTTT. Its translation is CASSDRGNEKLFF.

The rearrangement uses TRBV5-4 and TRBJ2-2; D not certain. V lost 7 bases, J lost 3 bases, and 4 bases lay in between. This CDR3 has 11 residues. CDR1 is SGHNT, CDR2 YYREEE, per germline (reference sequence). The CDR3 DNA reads TGTGCCAGCGGGCACACCGGGGAGCTGTTTTTT. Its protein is CASGHTGELFF.

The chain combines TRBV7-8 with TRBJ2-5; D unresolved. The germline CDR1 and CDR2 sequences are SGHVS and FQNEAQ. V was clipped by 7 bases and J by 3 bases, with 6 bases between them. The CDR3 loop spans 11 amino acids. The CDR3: CASTQKETQYF. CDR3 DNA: TGTGCCAGCACCCAGAAAGAGACCCAGTACTTC.

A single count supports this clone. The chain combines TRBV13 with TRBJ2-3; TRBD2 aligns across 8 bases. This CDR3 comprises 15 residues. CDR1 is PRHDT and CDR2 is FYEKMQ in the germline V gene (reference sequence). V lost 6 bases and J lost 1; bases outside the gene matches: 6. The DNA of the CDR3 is TGTGCCAGCAGTCCCACTAGCGGAGGCACAGATACGCAGTATTTT. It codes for CASSPTSGGTDTQYF.

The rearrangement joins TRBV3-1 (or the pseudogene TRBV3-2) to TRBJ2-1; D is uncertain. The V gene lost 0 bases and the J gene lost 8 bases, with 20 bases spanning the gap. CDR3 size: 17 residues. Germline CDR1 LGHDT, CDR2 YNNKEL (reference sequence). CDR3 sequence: CASSQDPPAIPRDEQFF. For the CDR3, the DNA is TGTGCCAGCAGCCAAGATCCTCCGGCCATCCCCCGGGATGAGCAGTTCTTC.

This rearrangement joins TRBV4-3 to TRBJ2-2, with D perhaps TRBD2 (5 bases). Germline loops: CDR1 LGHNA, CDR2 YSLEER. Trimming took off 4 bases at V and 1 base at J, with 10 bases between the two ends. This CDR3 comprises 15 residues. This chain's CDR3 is CASSLRDMNTGELFF. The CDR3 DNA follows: TGCGCCAGCAGCCTACGGGATATGAACACCGGGGAGCTGTTTTTT.

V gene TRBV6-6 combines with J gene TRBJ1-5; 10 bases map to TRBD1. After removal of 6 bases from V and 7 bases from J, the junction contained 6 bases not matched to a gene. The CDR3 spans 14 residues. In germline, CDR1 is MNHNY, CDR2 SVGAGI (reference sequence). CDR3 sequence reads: CASRTDRGWQPQHF. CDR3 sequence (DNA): TGTGCCAGCAGGACGGACAGGGGGTGGCAGCCCCAGCATTTT.

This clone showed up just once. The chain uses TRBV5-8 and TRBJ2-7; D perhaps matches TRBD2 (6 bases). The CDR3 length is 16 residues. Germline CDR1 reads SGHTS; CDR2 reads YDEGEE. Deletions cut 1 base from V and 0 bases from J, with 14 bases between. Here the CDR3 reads CASSLLVAGSSYEQYF. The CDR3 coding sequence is TGTGCCAGCAGCTTGTTGGTTGCGGGGAGCTCCTACGAGCAGTACTTC.

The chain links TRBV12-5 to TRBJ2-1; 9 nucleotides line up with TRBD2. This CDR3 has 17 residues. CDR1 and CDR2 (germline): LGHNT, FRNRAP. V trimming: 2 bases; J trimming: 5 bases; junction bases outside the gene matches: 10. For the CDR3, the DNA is TGTGCTAGTGGTTTGCGACTAGCGGCGAAGGCAGACAATGAGCAGTTCTTC. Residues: CASGLRLAAKADNEQFF.

The CDR3 reads CASSLGQSTGELFF. CDR3 nucleotide sequence: TGCGCCAGCAGCTTGGGTCAGTCAACCGGGGAGCTGTTTTTT. V usage is TRBV5-1 and J usage is TRBJ2-2; D gene unclear. V was cut by 0 bases and J by 5 bases, with 8 bases left in between. CDR1 and CDR2 (germline): SGHRS, YFSETQ. The CDR3 has 14 residues. Full variable domain (missing parts from reference TRBV5-1 and TRBJ2-2): KAGVTQTPRYLIKTRGQQVTLSCSPISGHRSVSWYQQTPGQGLQFLFEYFSETQRNKGNFPGRFSGRQFSNSRSEMNVSTLELGDSALYLCASSLGQSTGELFFGEGSRLTVL.

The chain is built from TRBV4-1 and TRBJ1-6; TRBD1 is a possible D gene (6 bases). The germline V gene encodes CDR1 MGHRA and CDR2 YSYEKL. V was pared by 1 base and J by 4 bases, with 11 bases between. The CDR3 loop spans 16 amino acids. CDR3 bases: TGCGCCAGCAGCCAAGTGTCGACAGGTTATAATTCACCCCTCCACTTT. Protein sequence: CASSQVSTGYNSPLHF.

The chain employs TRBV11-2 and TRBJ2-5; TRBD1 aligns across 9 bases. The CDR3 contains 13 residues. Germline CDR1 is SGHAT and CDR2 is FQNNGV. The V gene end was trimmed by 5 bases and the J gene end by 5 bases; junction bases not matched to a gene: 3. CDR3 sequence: CASSLGQGETQYF. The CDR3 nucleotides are TGTGCCAGCAGCCTCGGACAGGGGGAGACCCAGTACTTC.

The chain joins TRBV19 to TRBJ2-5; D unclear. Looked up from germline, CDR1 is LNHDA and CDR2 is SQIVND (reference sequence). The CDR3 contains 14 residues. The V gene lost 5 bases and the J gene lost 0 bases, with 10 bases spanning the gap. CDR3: CASSPGRHQETQYF. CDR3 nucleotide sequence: TGTGCCAGTAGTCCCGGCAGGCACCAAGAGACCCAGTACTTC. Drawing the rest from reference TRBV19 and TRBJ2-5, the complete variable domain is DGGITQSPKYLFRKEGQNVTLSCEQNLNHDAMYWYRQDPGQGLRLIYYSQIVNDFQKGDIAEGYSVSREKKESFPLTVTSAQKNPTAFYLCASSPGRHQETQYFGPGTRLLVL.